A selection of T cell receptor beta chains follows, all from one sample in a study of shared clonotypes between healthy human individuals. Measured with immunoSEQ multiplex PCR; TCRdb has only the in-frame clones, and not every one. The sample has 1.5 million to 2.5 million clones; about 95% are singletons. Sequencing used naive CD8+ T cells sorted from blood. These TCRs come from a man aged 18 to 30 in good health. The conserved cysteine and the conserved F or W are not part of the CDR3 here. Fields, in order: J gene, V gene, CDR3 length, CDR3 protein.

TRBJ1-1,TRBV6-1,9,ASSEPGEAF
TRBJ1-1,TRBV6-6,11,ASSYSYKGEAF
TRBJ2-7,TRBV28,13,ASSSISLVSDEQY
TRBJ2-5,TRBV30,14,AWSPRPRAQGETQY
TRBJ2-7,TRBV6-5,11,ASSDRPDREQY
TRBJ1-3,TRBV21-1,15,ASSHSGRGPAGNTIY
TRBJ1-4,TRBV4-1,13,ASSQDSGDNEKLF
TRBJ1-5,TRBV29-1,11,SVAPGQGQPQH
TRBJ2-7,TRBV7-2,13,ASSKHRDRAGEQY
TRBJ1-1,TRBV30,13,AWSVLGHGNTEAF
TRBJ2-1,TRBV7-2,13,ASSPLETLSNEQF
TRBJ2-3,TRBV27,14,ASSILGTAGPDTQY
TRBJ2-7,TRBV27,12,ASSLVGQGNEQY
TRBJ1-2,TRBV28,13,ASSPRTGNNYGYT
TRBJ1-5,TRBV13,15,ASSLGLGQGHRQPQH
TRBJ1-6,TRBV5-4,12,ASSLSGNNSPLH
TRBJ1-5,TRBV6-4,14,ASSVQCKGGDQPQH